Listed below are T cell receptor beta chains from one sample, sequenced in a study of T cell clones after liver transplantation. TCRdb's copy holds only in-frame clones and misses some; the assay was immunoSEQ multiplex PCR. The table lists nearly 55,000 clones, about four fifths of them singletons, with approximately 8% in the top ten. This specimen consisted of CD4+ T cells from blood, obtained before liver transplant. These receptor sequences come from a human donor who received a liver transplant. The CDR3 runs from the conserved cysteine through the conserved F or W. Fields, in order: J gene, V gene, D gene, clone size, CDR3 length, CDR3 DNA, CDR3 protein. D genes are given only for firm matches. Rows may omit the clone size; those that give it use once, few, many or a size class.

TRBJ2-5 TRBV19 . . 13 TGTGCCAGTAACGGGCTCGGCCAAGAGACCCAGTACTTC CASNGLGQETQYF
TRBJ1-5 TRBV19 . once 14 TGTGCCAGTAGTACTACAGGGTCGAATCAGCCCCAGCATTTT CASSTTGSNQPQHF
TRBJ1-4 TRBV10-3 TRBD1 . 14 TGTGCCATCAGAAACGGGACAGGGTTAGAAAAACTGTTTTTT CAIRNGTGLEKLFF
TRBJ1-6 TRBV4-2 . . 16 TGTGCCAGCAGCGAAGCCCCCCGGGCAGATAATTCACCCCTCCACTTT CASSEAPRADNSPLHF
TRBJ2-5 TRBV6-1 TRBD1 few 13 TGTGCCAGCAGGACAGGGACGGCAGAGACCCAGTACTTC CASRTGTAETQYF
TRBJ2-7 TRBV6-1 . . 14 TGTGCCAGCAGTTATTCGACAGTCTCCTACGAGCAGTACTTC CASSYSTVSYEQYF
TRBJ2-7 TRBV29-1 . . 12 TGCAGTGCCATCCGAGGGGGCTACGAGCAGTACTTC CSAIRGGYEQYF
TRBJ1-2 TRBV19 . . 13 TGTGCCAGTAGTTTTGGGGGCGCGAATGGCTACACCTTC CASSFGGANGYTF
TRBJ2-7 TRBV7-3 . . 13 TGTGCCAGCAGCTTAACAGGGCACCACGAGCAGTACTTC CASSLTGHHEQYF
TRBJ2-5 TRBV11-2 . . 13 TGTGCCAGCAGCCCCCGAGGGCAAGAGACCCAGTACTTC CASSPRGQETQYF
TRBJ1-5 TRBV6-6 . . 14 TGTGCCAGCACACGGGGGGTGGGCAATCAGCCCCAGCATTTT CASTRGVGNQPQHF
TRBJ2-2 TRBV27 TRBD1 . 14 TGTGCCAGCCGGACAGGGGTCGGCACCGGGGAGCTGTTTTTT CASRTGVGTGELFF
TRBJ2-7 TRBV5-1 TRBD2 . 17 TGCGCCAGCAGCTTTGGTTCGACTAGCGGGTACGGGGCCGAGCAGTACTTC CASSFGSTSGYGAEQYF
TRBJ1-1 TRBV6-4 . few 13 TGTGCCAGCAGTAAAAAAATGAACACTGAAGCTTTCTTT CASSKKMNTEAFF
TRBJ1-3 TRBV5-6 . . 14 TGTGCCAGCAGCACGGGTCGCTCTGGAAACACCATATATTTT CASSTGRSGNTIYF
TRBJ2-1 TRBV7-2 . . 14 TGTGCCAGCAGCTTGACCCCTTCCTACAATGAGCAGTTCTTC CASSLTPSYNEQFF
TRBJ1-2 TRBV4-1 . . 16 TGCGCCAGCAGCCAAGATCTCCAGGGGTTTTTTTATGGCTACACCTTC CASSQDLQGFFYGYTF
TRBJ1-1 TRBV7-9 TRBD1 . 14 TGTGCCAGCAGCGGGGGGACAGAGTCTTCTGAAGCTTTCTTT CASSGGTESSEAFF
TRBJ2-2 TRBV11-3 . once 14 TGTGCCAGCAGCTTGGGCGGGACCACCGGGGAGCTGTTTTTT CASSLGGTTGELFF
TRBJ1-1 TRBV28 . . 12 TGTGCCAGCAGTTCCGTGAACACTGAAGCTTTCTTT CASSSVNTEAFF
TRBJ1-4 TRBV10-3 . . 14 TGTGCCATCAGTGACAGGGAGGGTAATGAAAAACTGTTTTTT CAISDREGNEKLFF
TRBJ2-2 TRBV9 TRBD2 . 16 TGTGCCAGCAGCGACCCGGGACTAGCGGGAACCGGGGAGCTGTTTTTT CASSDPGLAGTGELFF
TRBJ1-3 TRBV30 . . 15 TGTGCCTGGGGGGATGGGCAGGGGTCCGGAAACACCATATATTTT CAWGDGQGSGNTIYF
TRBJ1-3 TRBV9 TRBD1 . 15 TGTGCCAGCAGCGTCGGGACAGGCGCAGGAAACACCATATATTTT CASSVGTGAGNTIYF
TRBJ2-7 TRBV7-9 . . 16 TGTGCCAGCAGCTTAGAGGGGGGGTCAAACTGGTACGAGCAGTACTTC CASSLEGGSNWYEQYF
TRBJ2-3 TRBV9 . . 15 TGTGCCAGCAGCGTCGCACCGTGGTCGGCAGATACGCAGTATTTT CASSVAPWSADTQYF
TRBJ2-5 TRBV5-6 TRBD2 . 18 TGTGCCAGCAGCTTGAAGGGGAGCGGGGGGGCCGGTCGAGAGACCCAGTACTTC CASSLKGSGGAGRETQYF
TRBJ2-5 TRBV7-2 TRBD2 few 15 TGTGCCAGCAGCCGTAGCGGGGGGATGGTGGAGACCCAGTACTTC CASSRSGGMVETQYF
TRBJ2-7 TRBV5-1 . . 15 TGCGCCAGCAGCTTTCTCTTCGGGGGTACCTACGAGCAGTACTTC CASSFLFGGTYEQYF
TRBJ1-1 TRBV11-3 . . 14 TGTGCCAGCAGCCCGGGGGCCGCTAACACTGAAGCTTTCTTT CASSPGAANTEAFF
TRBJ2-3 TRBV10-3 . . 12 TGTGCCATCAGTGAAGCAACAGATACGCAGTATTTT CAISEATDTQYF
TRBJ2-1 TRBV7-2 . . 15 TGTGCCAGCAGCTTAGTGGGGCGAGGCTACAATGAGCAGTTCTTC CASSLVGRGYNEQFF
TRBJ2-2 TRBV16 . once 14 TGTGCCAGCAGCCAATGGGGGGCCTCCGGGGAGCTGTTTTTT CASSQWGASGELFF
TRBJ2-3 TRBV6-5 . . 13 TGTGCCAGCAGCCGAAGACCCACAGATACGCAGTATTTT CASSRRPTDTQYF
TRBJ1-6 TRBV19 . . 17 TGTGCCAGTAGGTCCCGTGGGGGTGGTCCCAATAATTCACCCCTCCACTTT CASRSRGGGPNNSPLHF
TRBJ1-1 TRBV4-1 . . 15 TGCGCCAGCAGCCAAAGAGGCGGAGGGAGCACTGAAGCTTTCTTT CASSQRGGGSTEAFF
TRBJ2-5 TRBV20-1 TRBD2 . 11 TGCAGTGCTGGGACTAGCGAGACCCAGTACTTC CSAGTSETQYF
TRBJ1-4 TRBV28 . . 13 TGTGCCAGCAGTTTTGGGGGCCCGGGAAAACTGTTTTTT CASSFGGPGKLFF
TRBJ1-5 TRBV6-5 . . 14 TGTGCCAGCAGGTCCGGGGCCAAGAATCAGCCCCAGCATTTT CASRSGAKNQPQHF
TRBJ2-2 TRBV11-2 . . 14 TGTGCCAGCAGCCCCCAGGCCAACACCGGGGAGCTGTTTTTT CASSPQANTGELFF
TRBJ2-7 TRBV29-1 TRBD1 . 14 TGCAGCGTTGCCCGGACAGGGCATCCCTACGAGCAGTACTTC CSVARTGHPYEQYF
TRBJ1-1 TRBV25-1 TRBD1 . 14 TGTGCCAGCAGTTCGACAGGGAGGGGCACTGAAGCTTTCTTT CASSSTGRGTEAFF